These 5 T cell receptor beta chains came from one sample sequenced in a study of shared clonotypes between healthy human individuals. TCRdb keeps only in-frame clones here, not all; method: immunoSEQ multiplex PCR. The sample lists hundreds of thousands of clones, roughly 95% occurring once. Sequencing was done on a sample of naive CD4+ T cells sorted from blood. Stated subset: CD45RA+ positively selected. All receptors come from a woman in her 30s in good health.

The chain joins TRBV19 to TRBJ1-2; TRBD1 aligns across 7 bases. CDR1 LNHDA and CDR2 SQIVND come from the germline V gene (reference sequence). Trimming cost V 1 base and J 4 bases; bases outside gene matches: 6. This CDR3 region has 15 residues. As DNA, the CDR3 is TGTGCCAGTAGTATAGCAGGGACAGTCTCCTATGGCTACACCTTC. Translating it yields CASSIAGTVSYGYTF.

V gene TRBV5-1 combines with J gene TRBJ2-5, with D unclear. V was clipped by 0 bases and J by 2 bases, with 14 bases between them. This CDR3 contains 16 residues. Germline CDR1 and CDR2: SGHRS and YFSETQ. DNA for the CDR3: TGCGCCAGCAGCTTGGCCCCTCAAACAGTGCAAGAGACCCAGTACTTC. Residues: CASSLAPQTVQETQYF.

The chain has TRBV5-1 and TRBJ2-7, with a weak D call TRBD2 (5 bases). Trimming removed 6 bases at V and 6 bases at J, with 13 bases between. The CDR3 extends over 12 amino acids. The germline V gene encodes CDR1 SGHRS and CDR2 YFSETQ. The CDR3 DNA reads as TGCGCCAGCACGAAAGGAGAGGGCGAGCAGTACTTC. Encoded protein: CASTKGEGEQYF.

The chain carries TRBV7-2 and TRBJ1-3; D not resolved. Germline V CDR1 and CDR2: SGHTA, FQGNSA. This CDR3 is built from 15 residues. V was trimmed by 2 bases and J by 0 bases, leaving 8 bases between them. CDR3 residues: CASSLYGLSGNTIYF. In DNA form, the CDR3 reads TGTGCCAGCAGCTTATACGGTCTCTCTGGAAACACCATATATTTT.

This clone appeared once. CDR3 nucleotide sequence: TGTGCCAGTACCGAGACAGGGGGCGGCTATGGCTACACCTTC. Protein product: CASTETGGGYGYTF. The chain employs TRBV19 and TRBJ1-2, with 10 bases identical to TRBD1. The junction had 6 bases not matched to a gene; V was cut back by 7 bases and J by 4 bases. The CDR3 contains 14 residues. Per the germline V gene, CDR1 is LNHDA and CDR2 is SQIVND (reference sequence). Combining the CDR3 with reference TRBV19 and TRBJ1-2 gives the whole variable domain DGGITQSPKYLFRKEGQNVTLSCEQNLNHDAMYWYRQDPGQGLRLIYYSQIVNDFQKGDIAEGYSVSREKKESFPLTVTSAQKNPTAFYLCASTETGGGYGYTFGSGTRLTVV.